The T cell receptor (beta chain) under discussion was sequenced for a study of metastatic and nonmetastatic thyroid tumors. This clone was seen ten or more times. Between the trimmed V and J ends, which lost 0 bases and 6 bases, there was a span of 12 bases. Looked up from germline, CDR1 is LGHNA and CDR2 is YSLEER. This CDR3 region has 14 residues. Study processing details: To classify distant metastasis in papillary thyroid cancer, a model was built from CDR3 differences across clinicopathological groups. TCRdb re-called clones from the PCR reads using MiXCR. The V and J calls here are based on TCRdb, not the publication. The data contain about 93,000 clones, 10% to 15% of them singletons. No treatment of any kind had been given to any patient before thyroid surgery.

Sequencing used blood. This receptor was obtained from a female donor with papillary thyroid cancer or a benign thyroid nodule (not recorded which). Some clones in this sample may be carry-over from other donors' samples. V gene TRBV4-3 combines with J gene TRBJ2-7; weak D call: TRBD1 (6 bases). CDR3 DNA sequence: TGCGCCAGCAGCCAAGATAGGGGGTCTGGCGAGCAGTACTTC. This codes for CASSQDRGSGEQYF.